Described below is a single T cell receptor beta chain sequence and its context. What it binds is not known. The sample originates from a study of CXCR3-negative and CXCR3-positive naive CD8 T cells. CDR3 length: 15 residues. Per the germline V gene, CDR1 is SGHTA and CDR2 is FQGTGA. The libraries of TRB cDNA were prepared using 5' RACE with UMI labels. TCRdb processed the 5' RACE reads again and assigns one entry to each CDR3 protein, with no DNA. The sample totals around 63,000 distinct CDR3 sequences. The study's findings and limits: In both naive subsets diversity was comparably high, whereas memory CD8+ cells showed much lower diversity. Hydrophobicity was higher for TRB CDR3s found in CXCR3-positive naive cells than in CXCR3-negative naive cells.

The rearrangement joins TRBV7-3 to TRBJ2-7; TCRdb reports TRBD2, a call that lacks DNA to check it against. Material: naive CXCR3+ CD8+ T cells from blood. Subset meaning: CD45RO-CCR7+CD27+CD95- naive CD8+ T cells expressing CXCR3 (TNR3+). The receptor was isolated from a human donor in good health. Some clones in this sample may be carry-over from other donors' samples. CDR3 sequence: CASSLTSGGNYEQYF.